This T cell receptor (beta chain) is from a study of response to subunit inactivated influenza vaccine. Overall study findings and caveats: Few additional T cells are recruited per seasonal influenza vaccination, authors suggested.

TCRdb fed the RT-PCR reads into MiXCR, producing one record per CDR3 protein. The repertoire has 650,000 to 800,000 distinct CDR3 sequences, roughly 13% of them found once; the top ten carry 6% to 7%. On this clonotype: Its cognate antigen is unknown.

The sequence was obtained from a man in his forties or fifties who received an inactivated influenza vaccine. Sequencing was performed on PBMCs from blood, taken approximately 15 days before vaccination.

The CDR3 DNA reads as TGTGCCACCAGCAGAGACACCACAGGAGAGAACACTGAAGCTTTCTTT. It translates to CATSRDTTGENTEAFF. J is TRBJ1-1 and V is TRBV15; D might be TRBD1 (5 bases). Trimming cost V 0 bases and J 1 base, with 12 bases left between them. The CDR3 is made up of 16 amino acids. Germline loops: CDR1 LNHNV, CDR2 YYDKDF (reference sequence).